The 5 T cell receptor beta chains given below trace back to one sample, sequenced in a study of shared clonotypes between healthy human individuals. The data were produced by immunoSEQ multiplex PCR, yet TCRdb's version contains in-frame clones alone and is incomplete. The profile shows some 2,100,000 clones, approximately 96% of them singletons. The sample taken for sequencing was naive CD4+ T cells sorted from blood. Regarding subset: CD45RA+ positively selected. The receptors come from a young man in good health.

This CDR3 is CASSHGLAELPMEQFF. The CDR3, as DNA: TGCGCCAGCAGCCACGGACTAGCGGAGCTCCCAATGGAGCAGTTCTTC. V usage is TRBV4-3 and J usage is TRBJ2-1; 10 nucleotides match TRBD2. After removal of 3 bases from V and 10 bases from J, the junction contained 12 bases not matched to a gene. CDR1 and CDR2 from the germline V gene are LGHNA and YSLEER. This CDR3 is built from 16 residues.

The rearrangement links TRBV6-1 to TRBJ1-5, with D unclear. V dropped 4 bases and J dropped 5 bases, with 18 bases sitting between them. Germline V lookup: CDR1 MNHNS, CDR2 SASEGT. The CDR3 covers 16 residues. The CDR3 DNA is TGTGCCAGCAGTGGTCAGACACGGAGTCCTCATCAGCCCCAGCATTTT. It codes for CASSGQTRSPHQPQHF.

The V call is TRBV29-1, the J call TRBJ2-7; D uncertain. Germline V gives CDR1 SQVTM, CDR2 ANQGSEA. The CDR3 consists of 12 residues. V lost 6 bases and J 4 bases, leaving 13 bases between the germline ends. The CDR3 region has the DNA TGCAGCGTGCAAGGACCGCCTTACGAGCAGTACTTC. Translated, it gives CSVQGPPYEQYF.

The chain has TRBV6-1 and TRBJ2-3; D unclear. V shed 2 bases and J shed 5 bases, with 8 bases lying between them. The CDR3 length is 13 residues. Germline V lookup: CDR1 MNHNS, CDR2 SASEGT. The chain's CDR3 is CASSENYGDTQYF. CDR3 DNA sequence: TGTGCCAGCAGTGAAAATTACGGAGATACGCAGTATTTT.

J is TRBJ1-1 and V is TRBV18; D call uncertain. V was clipped by 6 bases and J by 1 base, with 6 bases between them. This CDR3 is built from 12 residues. In germline, CDR1 is KGHSH, CDR2 LQKENI. The CDR3 sequence: CASSAGNTEAFF. The CDR3 DNA sequence: TGTGCCAGCTCGGCGGGGAACACTGAAGCTTTCTTT.